The T cell receptor (beta chain) described here comes from a study of blood T cells in healthy people across ages. For this clonotype: Its matching antigen is unknown.

Russia was home to the donors, healthy Caucasian individuals aged about 6 to 90. Extraction of total RNA produced a minimum of 6 micrograms from each sample. The CDR3 totals 13 residues. V dropped 4 bases and J dropped 4 bases, with 9 bases sitting between them. Looked up from germline, CDR1 is KGHDR and CDR2 is SFDVKD. General study results and limits: More naive CD4+ cells and higher diversity were found in long-lived than in aged donors. Donor CMV status was unknown, possibly confounding expanded clonotype changes.

It was with a sample-barcoded 5' primer and a J-beta primer mix that a second PCR of roughly 7 to 12 cycles was run. TCRdb redid the calling of the 5' RACE reads with MiXCR, one entry per CDR3 protein. The table records approximately 1.5 million distinct CDR3 sequences, about 31% of them present only once. The sequencing sample was made of blood. This sequence originates from a woman in her thirties in good health. The chain is built from TRBV24-1 and TRBJ2-5; possibly TRBD2 for D (6 bases). CDR3 residues: CATSDGGGETQYF. The CDR3 region has the DNA TGTGCCACCAGTGACGGGGGAGGAGAGACCCAGTACTTC.